This T cell receptor (beta chain) came from a study of blood T cells in healthy people across ages. A word on this clonotype: This may arise from a read error, as a much more abundant clone is one base away.

The V gene end was trimmed by 0 bases and the J gene end by 13 bases; junction bases not matched to a gene: 11. Germline CDR1 MGHRA, CDR2 YSYEKL. The CDR3 is 17 residues long. Together with a sample-barcoded 5' primer, a J-beta primer mix was included in a second PCR lasting about 7 to 11 cycles. TCRdb ran MiXCR on the 5' RACE reads and lists one entry per CDR3 protein. The sample consists of 650,000 to 800,000 distinct CDR3 sequences, 52% of them appearing once. Material: blood. The genes are TRBV4-1 and TRBJ2-4, with 14 bases identical to TRBD2. The clonotype originates from a woman aged 80 or over in good health. The CDR3 DNA is TGCGCCAGCAGCCAAGAGGGACTAGCGGGAGTCGGCTACAAGCAGTACTTC. It translates to CASSQEGLAGVGYKQYF.